The next 6 T cell receptor beta chains were all read from a single sample in a study of shared clonotypes between healthy human individuals. Sequencing used immunoSEQ multiplex PCR; TCRdb keeps in-frame clones, though not all of them. Found here are about 1.5 million clones, approximately 98% of them singletons; the top ten hold around 0.47%. The specimen was naive CD4+ T cells sorted from blood. Subset given: CD45RA+ positively selected. Every receptor here comes from a man aged 25-45 years in good health.

The chain couples TRBV5-1 to TRBJ1-2; possibly TRBD1 for D (5 bases). The CDR3 spans 14 residues. V lost 0 bases to trimming and J lost 5 bases, with 11 bases between them. The germline V gene encodes CDR1 SGHRS and CDR2 YFSETQ. CDR3 nucleotide sequence: TGCGCCAGCAGCTTGGGACAGCTCACTTATGGCTACACCTTC. Its translation: CASSLGQLTYGYTF.

V is TRBV7-2 and J is TRBJ1-2; D unclear. This CDR3 region has 16 residues. Trimming removed 0 bases from V and 8 bases from J, with 19 bases in between. The germline V gene has CDR1 SGHTA and CDR2 FQGNSA. The CDR3 DNA reads TGTGCCAGCAGCTTAGCGCCAGTTGGCAGCGTGAGGGGCTACACCTTC. Its protein product is CASSLAPVGSVRGYTF.

The rearrangement joins TRBV7-6 to TRBJ1-1, with D maybe TRBD1 (6 bases). The CDR3 has 14 amino acids. Per germline, CDR1 SGHVS and CDR2 FNYEAQ. V shed 5 bases and J shed 4 bases, with 14 bases lying between them. CDR3 coding DNA: TGTGCCAGCAGCCGCGGACAGTGGGGCACTGAAGCTTTCTTT. As protein: CASSRGQWGTEAFF.

The rearrangement joins TRBV6-5 to TRBJ1-1; D gene uncertain. The germline V and J ends were trimmed by 8 bases and 0 bases, with 10 bases remaining between them. The CDR3 loop spans 13 amino acids. Germline V gene sequence: CDR1 MNHEY, CDR2 SVGAGI. The CDR3 loop reads CASLSGMNTEAFF. The CDR3 DNA is TGTGCCAGCTTGTCAGGCATGAACACTGAAGCTTTCTTT.

The rearrangement joins TRBV5-6 to TRBJ2-2; 11 bases fit TRBD2. Looked up from germline, CDR1 is SGHDT and CDR2 is YYEEEE. This CDR3 is built from 15 residues. V gave up 4 bases and J gave up 3 bases; unmatched junction bases: 2. CDR3 in amino acids: CASSVGLADTGELFF. In nucleotides, the CDR3 is TGTGCCAGCAGCGTGGGACTAGCGGACACCGGGGAGCTGTTTTTT.

The gene calls are TRBV7-8 and TRBJ2-1; tentatively, D is TRBD1 or TRBD2 (5 bases each). This CDR3 region has 17 residues. The germline V gene encodes CDR1 SGHVS and CDR2 FQNEAQ. Trimming removed 5 bases from V and 3 bases from J, with 20 bases in between. The CDR3 sequence: CASSGRDGKQSYNEQFF. In DNA form, the CDR3 reads TGTGCCAGCAGCGGACGGGACGGGAAACAAAGCTACAATGAGCAGTTCTTC.